Each of the 2 T cell receptor beta chains below was sequenced from the same sample in a study of early stage breast cancer tumors. The table came from immunoSEQ multiplex PCR; TCRdb's copy has only in-frame clones and leaves some out. The sample consists of 25,000 to 30,000 clones, 72% of them appearing once. The specimen was blood. The receptor set was obtained from a person aged 45 to 60 with breast cancer.

The chain employs TRBV9 and TRBJ2-5; maybe TRBD1 (5 bases). Deletions cut 4 bases from V and 3 bases from J, with 13 bases between. This CDR3 spans 14 amino acids. CDR1 is SGDLS and CDR2 is YYNGEE in the germline V gene. CDR3 DNA: TGTGCCAGCAGCCCTATCCTAGGGGAAGAGACCCAGTACTTC. Translation: CASSPILGEETQYF.

J is TRBJ2-1 and V is TRBV19, with D perhaps TRBD2 (6 bases). There are 16 residues in the CDR3. Trimming took 3 bases from V and 4 from J, leaving 16 bases between them. The germline V gene has CDR1 LNHDA and CDR2 SQIVND (reference sequence). The CDR3 protein is CASSMGLGGEYNEQFF. The CDR3 DNA sequence: TGTGCCAGTAGTATGGGTCTTGGCGGGGAGTACAATGAGCAGTTCTTC.